This T cell receptor beta chain originates from a study of Ad26.COV2.S vaccination and SARS-CoV-2 variants. The length of the CDR3 is 15 residues. J was trimmed by 8 bases and V by 0 bases; bases with no gene match: 7. Germline V lookup: CDR1 SGHRS, CDR2 YFSETQ. On this clone itself: The antigen is unknown.

Overall study findings and caveats: Responses of T cells in total may have been underestimated by the TCR breadth and depth analyses.

Treatment of the sample: about 20 received Ad26.COV2.S at low or high dose, single or two shots; 5 received placebo; per-sample allocation not given. The study sampled participants on day 63 after the first vaccine or placebo injection. An 18-55-year-old adult in Boston served as donor. Repertoires were generated with immunoSEQ multiplex PCR, while TCRdb's copy carries only in-frame clones and drops some. The sample lists 300,000 to 350,000 clones, approximately 86% occurring once. This sequence originates from a person between 18 and 60 years old who received the Ad26.COV2.S COVID-19 vaccine or a placebo. The sequencing here drew on peripheral blood, taken in a trial of Ad26.COV2.S vaccine versus placebo. The rearrangement uses TRBV5-1 and TRBJ2-3; 9 bases match TRBD2. This CDR3 is CASSLAAGGPPTQYF. CDR3 sequence (DNA): TGCGCCAGCAGCTTGGCGGCGGGAGGGCCGCCTACGCAGTATTTT.